The 8 T cell receptor beta chains below come from one sample, sequenced in a study of cytomegalovirus exposure and HLA in healthy donors. The assay was immunoSEQ multiplex PCR, and TCRdb's table has in-frame clones only and misses some. The sample lists 85,000 to 95,000 clones; approximately 96% were seen once. Sequencing was done on a sample of PBMCs. Receptors were obtained from a young man in good health and CMV-seronegative.

The rearrangement links TRBV15 to TRBJ2-1; D is possibly TRBD1 (6 bases). V was trimmed by 4 bases and J by 9 bases, leaving 22 bases between them. Germline lookup yields CDR1 LNHNV and CDR2 YYDKDF (reference sequence). The CDR3 contains 16 residues. This CDR3 reads CATSKWGLQGWGEQFF. CDR3 in DNA: TGTGCCACCAGCAAATGGGGCTTACAGGGATGGGGTGAGCAGTTCTTC.

V is TRBV29-1 and J is TRBJ2-1; TRBD2 aligns across 10 bases. Germline V lookup: CDR1 SQVTM, CDR2 ANQGSEA. The CDR3 has 15 residues. Trimming at V came to 3 bases and at J to 3 bases, leaving 5 bases not matched to a gene. The CDR3 DNA sequence: TGCAGCGTTGAGGCTAGCGGGAGTGACTACAATGAGCAGTTCTTC. It codes for CSVEASGSDYNEQFF.

This clone showed up just once. J is TRBJ1-1 and V is TRBV29-1; TRBD1 might be the D (6 bases). Trimming took 7 bases from V and 6 from J, leaving 15 bases between them. The germline V gene encodes CDR1 SQVTM and CDR2 ANQGSEA. The CDR3 has 12 residues. CDR3 coding DNA: TGCAGCGGCGAAGGGACAAACCCTGAAGCTTTCTTT. This codes for CSGEGTNPEAFF. Variable domain in full (rest from reference TRBV29-1 and TRBJ1-1): SAVISQKPSRDICQRGTSLTIQCQVDSQVTMMFWYRQQPGQSLTLIATANQGSEATYESGFVIDKFPISRPNLTFSTLTVSNMSPEDSSIYLCSGEGTNPEAFFGQGTRLTVV.

The chain combines TRBV29-1 with TRBJ2-3; TRBD2 might be the D (6 bases). Germline CDR1 and CDR2: SQVTM and ANQGSEA. Trimming pared 3 bases from V and 4 bases from J, leaving 23 bases between. There are 17 residues in the CDR3. In nucleotides, the CDR3 is TGCAGCGTTGAGGTCCACTACGGGACTGTTGGCGCAGATACGCAGTATTTT. Its protein product is CSVEVHYGTVGADTQYF.

This clone was found once. The chain recombines TRBV20-1 with TRBJ2-5; D unclear. The V end lost 4 bases, the J end lost 5 bases, and 8 bases lay between the germline ends. There are 11 residues in the CDR3. Germline V lookup: CDR1 DFQATT, CDR2 SNEGSKA (reference sequence). The CDR3 region is CSATGAETQYF. The CDR3 region has the DNA TGCAGTGCTACCGGAGCTGAGACCCAGTACTTC.

The chain is built from TRBV10-3 and TRBJ1-3; D is uncertain. The CDR3 is made up of 13 amino acids. Per the germline V gene, CDR1 is ENHRY and CDR2 is SYGVKD. Trimming stripped 3 bases from V and 1 base from J, with 4 bases between. This CDR3 is CAISESSGNTIYF. The CDR3 bases are TGTGCCATCAGTGAATCTTCTGGAAACACCATATATTTT.

This clone is a singleton in its sample. In DNA form, the CDR3 reads TGTGCCAGCAGCCGAAGGCGGACAGACAACACCGGGGAGCTGTTTTTT. Its protein is CASSRRRTDNTGELFF. The rearrangement links TRBV13 to TRBJ2-2; a weak D match, TRBD1 (6 bases). V was shortened by 5 bases and J by 2 bases, with 15 bases between the two germline ends. CDR1 and CDR2 (germline): PRHDT, FYEKMQ (reference sequence). There are 16 residues in the CDR3.

This clone was seen only a few times. The chain employs TRBV2 and TRBJ2-1, with 10 bases fitting TRBD1. The germline CDR1 and CDR2 sequences are SNHLY and FYNNEI. The CDR3 loop spans 14 amino acids. The trim removed 5 bases at V and 4 bases at J, leaving 2 bases unmatched. The CDR3 region is CASSPGQGYNEQFF. Here the CDR3 DNA reads TGTGCCAGCAGTCCGGGACAGGGGTACAATGAGCAGTTCTTC.